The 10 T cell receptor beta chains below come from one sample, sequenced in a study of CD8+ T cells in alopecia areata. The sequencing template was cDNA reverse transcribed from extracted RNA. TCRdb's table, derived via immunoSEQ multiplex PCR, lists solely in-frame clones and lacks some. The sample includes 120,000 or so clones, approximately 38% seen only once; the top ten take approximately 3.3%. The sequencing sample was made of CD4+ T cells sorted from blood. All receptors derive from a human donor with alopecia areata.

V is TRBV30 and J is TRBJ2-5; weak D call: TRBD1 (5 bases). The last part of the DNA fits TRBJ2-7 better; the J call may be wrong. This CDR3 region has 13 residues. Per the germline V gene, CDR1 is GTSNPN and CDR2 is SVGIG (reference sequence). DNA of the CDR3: TGTGCTGGGGCCGGTGATCGAGCCTACGAGCAGTACTTC. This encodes CAGAGDRAYEQYF.

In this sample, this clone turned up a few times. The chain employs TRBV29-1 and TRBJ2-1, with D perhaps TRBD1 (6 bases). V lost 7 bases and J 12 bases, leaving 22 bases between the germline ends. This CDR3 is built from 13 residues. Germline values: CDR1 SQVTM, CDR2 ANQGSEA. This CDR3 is CSADSALGEVQFF. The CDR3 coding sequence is TGCAGCGCGGACAGTGCTCTAGGTGAGGTGCAGTTCTTC.

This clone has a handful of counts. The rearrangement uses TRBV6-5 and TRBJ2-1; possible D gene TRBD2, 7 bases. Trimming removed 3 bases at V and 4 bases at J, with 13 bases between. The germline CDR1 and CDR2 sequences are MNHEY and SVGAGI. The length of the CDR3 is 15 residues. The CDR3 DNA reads TGTGCCAGCAGTTATGACGGGGGGCAGTACAATGAGCAGTTCTTC. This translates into CASSYDGGQYNEQFF.

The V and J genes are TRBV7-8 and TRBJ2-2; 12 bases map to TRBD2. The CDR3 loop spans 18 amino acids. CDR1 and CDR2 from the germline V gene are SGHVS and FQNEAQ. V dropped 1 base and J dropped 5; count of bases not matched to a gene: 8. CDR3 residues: CASSLGRLAGVGTGELFF. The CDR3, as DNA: TGTGCCAGCAGCTTAGGGAGACTAGCGGGAGTGGGGACCGGGGAGCTGTTTTTT.

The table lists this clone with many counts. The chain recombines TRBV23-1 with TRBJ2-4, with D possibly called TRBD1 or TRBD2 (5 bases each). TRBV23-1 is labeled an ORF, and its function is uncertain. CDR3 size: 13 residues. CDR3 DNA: TGCTCCGACGAGGGGTACGGCAAAAACATTCAGTACTTC. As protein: CSDEGYGKNIQYF.

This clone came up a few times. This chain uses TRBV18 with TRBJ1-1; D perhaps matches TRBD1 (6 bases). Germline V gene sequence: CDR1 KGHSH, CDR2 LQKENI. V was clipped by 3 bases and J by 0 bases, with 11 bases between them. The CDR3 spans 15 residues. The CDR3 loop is CASSPQGNVNTEAFF. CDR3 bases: TGTGCCAGCTCACCGCAGGGGAACGTGAACACTGAAGCTTTCTTT.

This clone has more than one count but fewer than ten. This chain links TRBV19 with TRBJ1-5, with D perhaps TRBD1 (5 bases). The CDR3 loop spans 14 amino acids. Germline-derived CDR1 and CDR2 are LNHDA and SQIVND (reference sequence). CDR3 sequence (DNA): TGTGCAAGAGCACGGGGCCAGCCCAATCAGCCCCAGCATTTT. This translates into CARARGQPNQPQHF.

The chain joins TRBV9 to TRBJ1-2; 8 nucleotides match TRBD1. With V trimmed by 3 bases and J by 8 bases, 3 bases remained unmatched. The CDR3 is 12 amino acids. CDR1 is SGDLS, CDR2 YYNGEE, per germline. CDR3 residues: CASSAGDRGYTF. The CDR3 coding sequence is TGTGCCAGCAGCGCCGGGGACAGGGGCTACACCTTC.

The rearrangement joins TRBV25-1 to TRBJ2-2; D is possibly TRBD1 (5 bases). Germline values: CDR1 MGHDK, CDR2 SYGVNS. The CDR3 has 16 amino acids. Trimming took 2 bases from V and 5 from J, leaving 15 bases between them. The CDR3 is CASSERRTYRTGELFF. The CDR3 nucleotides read TGTGCCAGCAGTGAACGGCGGACGTACAGGACCGGGGAGCTGTTTTTT.

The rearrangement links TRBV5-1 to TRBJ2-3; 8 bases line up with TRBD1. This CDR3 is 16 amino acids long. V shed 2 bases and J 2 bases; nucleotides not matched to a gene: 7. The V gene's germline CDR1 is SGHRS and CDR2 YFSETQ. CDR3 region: CASSFAGQGTTDTQYF. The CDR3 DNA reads TGCGCCAGCAGCTTTGCTGGACAGGGAACCACAGATACGCAGTATTTT. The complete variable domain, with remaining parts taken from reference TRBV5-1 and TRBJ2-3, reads KAGVTQTPRYLIKTRGQQVTLSCSPISGHRSVSWYQQTPGQGLQFLFEYFSETQRNKGNFPGRFSGRQFSNSRSEMNVSTLELGDSALYLCASSFAGQGTTDTQYFGPGTRLTVL.